This T cell receptor (beta chain) was sequenced during a study of T cell repertoires in cytomegalovirus infection. Across the whole study: CMV epitopes used comprised recently identified HLA-C-restricted ones and well-studied HLA-B-restricted ones. Public TCR beta signatures were indicative of both CMV infection and a matching HLA type.

On this clonotype itself: Its antigen is not known.

The ends were cut back, 6 bases at V and 5 bases at J, with 22 bases in the middle. CDR3 length equals 16 residues. The germline CDR1 and CDR2 sequences are MNHEY and SVGEGT. Notes on the study in general: Clonotype analysis showed dominance of the ex vivo response by HLA-C-restricted CMV-specific TCR beta clonotypes. Accumulated public TCR beta family frequency recognized individuals carrying CMV together with the relevant HLA.

Using its own MiXCR run on the reads, TCRdb lists one record per CDR3 protein. In the table there are approximately 600,000 distinct CDR3 sequences, just under 40% of which are singletons. The source of this sequence is a human donor in good health (CMV status not recorded). Some clones in this sample may be carry-over from other donors' samples. This specimen was cultured PBMCs, taken from culture after CMV antigen stimulation. This chain uses TRBV6-2 or TRBV6-3 with TRBJ1-1; D is undetermined. CDR3 in DNA: TGTGCCAGCAGCAGACCCGTTAACGGCAGACCAACTGAAGCTTTCTTT. This codes for CASSRPVNGRPTEAFF.